This TCR beta chain was retrieved from a study of cytomegalovirus exposure and HLA in healthy donors. Study-wide background: Findings of an earlier analysis included roughly 120 million unique TCR beta sequences from 200 million or so T cells. Study-wide results and limits: For TCR beta chains, V- and J-gene trimming was later linked to a missense DCLRE1C variant.

CDR3 length: 15 residues. V lost 2 bases, J lost 1 base, and 11 bases lay in between. Per the germline V gene, CDR1 is MNHNY and CDR2 is SVGAGI (reference sequence). The sample holds a few counts of this clone. The antigen is not known. Vbeta (60) and Jbeta (13) primers were used in the PCR. Clones were read by immunoSEQ multiplex PCR, and TCRdb kept only the in-frame ones, dropping some. The data contain more than 150,000 clones, more than 80% of them singletons. The gene calls are TRBV6-6 and TRBJ1-1; D gene ambiguous. The clonotype was recovered from a boy aged 10-17 years in good health and CMV-seronegative. The sequenced sample consisted of PBMCs. In DNA, the CDR3 is TGTGCCAGCAGTTACGTATCGGGGAAGAACACTGAAGCTTTCTTT. It yields the protein CASSYVSGKNTEAFF.